Listed here are 30 T cell receptor beta chains from one sample, sequenced in a study of blood T cell repertoires in COVID-19. Libraries were prepared by immunoSEQ multiplex PCR; TCRdb keeps only in-frame clonotypes and omits some of them. This table has 150,000 to 200,000 clones, approximately 84% appearing once. Input material: PBMCs or T cells enriched from blood (not recorded which). The receptor set was obtained from a man aged 50 to 60 who had recovered from COVID-19.

The J gene is TRBJ1-6, the V gene TRBV7-8, with 7 bases fitting TRBD1. V dropped 4 bases and J dropped 0; count of bases not matched to a gene: 9. In germline, CDR1 is SGHVS, CDR2 FQNEAQ. This CDR3 has 18 amino acids. DNA of the CDR3: TGTGCCAGCAGCTACCGACAGGGCCGGAGCTCCTATAATTCACCCCTCCACTTT. Its translation is CASSYRQGRSSYNSPLHF.

On this clone itself: Other DNA sequences in the sample encode the same CDR3. This chain joins TRBV18 and TRBJ1-3; 7 positions match TRBD1. The V gene's germline CDR1 is KGHSH and CDR2 LQKENI. The CDR3 is 16 residues long. Trimming cost V 2 bases and J 1 base; bases outside gene matches: 5. DNA of the CDR3: TGTGCCAGCTCACCATCAGGGGGAGTTTCTGGAAACACCATATATTTT. Translation: CASSPSGGVSGNTIYF.

The chain couples TRBV11-2 to TRBJ1-3; 8 nucleotides align to TRBD1. This CDR3 comprises 15 residues. Germline trimming cut 5 bases from V and 1 base from J; bases unmatched to any gene: 4. Germline V gene data show CDR1 as SGHAT and CDR2 as FQNNGV. CDR3 residues: CASSPGTGSGNTIYF. Written as DNA, the CDR3 is TGTGCCAGCAGCCCCGGGACAGGTTCTGGAAACACCATATATTTT. Together with reference TRBV11-2 and TRBJ1-3, the CDR3 gives the full variable domain: EAGVAQSPRYKIIEKRQSVAFWCNPISGHATLYWYQQILGQGPKLLIQFQNNGVVDDSQLPKDRFSAERLKGVDSTLKIQPAKLEDSAVYLCASSPGTGSGNTIYFGEGSWLTVV.

This clone was observed at least ten times. The chain carries TRBV30 and TRBJ1-6, with TRBD1 matching over 7 bases. Germline-derived CDR1 and CDR2 are GTSNPN and SVGIG (reference sequence). This CDR3 spans 13 amino acids. V was pared by 7 bases and J by 5 bases, with 5 bases of the junction left unmatched. The CDR3 spells CASQTGNNSPLHF. CDR3 bases: TGTGCCTCACAGACAGGGAATAATTCACCCCTCCACTTT.

The chain joins TRBV7-9 to TRBJ1-4, with 7 positions matching TRBD1. Germline V gives CDR1 SEHNR, CDR2 FQNEAQ (reference sequence). This CDR3 spans 15 amino acids. V was clipped by 5 bases and J by 2 bases; unmatched bases: 5. The CDR3 nucleotides read TGTGCCAGCAGCGCCACAGGGGCTACTAATGAAAAACTGTTTTTT. This encodes CASSATGATNEKLFF. The full variable domain, rest sourced from reference TRBV7-9 and TRBJ1-4, is DTGVSQNPRHKITKRGQNVTFRCDPISEHNRLYWYRQTLGQGPEFLTYFQNEAQLEKSRLLSDRFSAERPKGSFSTLEIQRTEQGDSAMYLCASSATGATNEKLFFGSGTQLSVL.

This chain uses TRBV7-9 with TRBJ1-4; TRBD1 aligns across 10 bases. The CDR3 spans 13 residues. The germline V gene has CDR1 SEHNR and CDR2 FQNEAQ (reference sequence). Losses at the gene ends were 5 bases for V and 6 bases for J; bases not matched to a gene: 0. In nucleotides, the CDR3 is TGTGCCAGCAGCGGGACAGGGGATGAAAAACTGTTTTTT. Amino acids: CASSGTGDEKLFF.

This chain connects TRBV6-1 to TRBJ1-5, with D perhaps TRBD1 (5 bases). This CDR3 contains 15 residues. V lost 0 bases and J 7 bases, leaving 13 bases between the germline ends. Germline V lookup: CDR1 MNHNS, CDR2 SASEGT. CDR3 protein: CASSEAWQGRQPQHF. The CDR3, as DNA: TGTGCCAGCAGTGAAGCTTGGCAGGGAAGGCAGCCCCAGCATTTT.

The chain is built from TRBV7-8 and TRBJ1-5; 11 bases line up with TRBD1. The CDR3 covers 16 residues. Germline V gene sequence: CDR1 SGHVS, CDR2 FQNEAQ. The ends lost 1 base at V and 5 bases at J; junction bases unmatched: 4. CDR3 residues: CASSLGDRGWHQPQHF. Here the CDR3 DNA reads TGTGCCAGCAGCTTAGGGGACAGGGGGTGGCATCAGCCCCAGCATTTT.

The genes are TRBV7-9 and TRBJ2-7; 9 nucleotides match TRBD1. Per germline, CDR1 SEHNR and CDR2 FQNEAQ (reference sequence). The CDR3 contains 16 residues. V dropped 2 bases and J dropped 2; count of bases not matched to a gene: 7. The CDR3 region has the DNA TGTGCCAGCAGCTTAAACACAGGGGGCGACACCTACGAGCAGTACTTC. Its protein product is CASSLNTGGDTYEQYF.

This sequence joins TRBV4-2 and TRBJ2-7; TRBD2 matches 7 bases. V gave up 3 bases and J gave up 6 bases; unmatched junction bases: 14. From germline, CDR1 is LGHNA and CDR2 YNFKEQ. The CDR3 is 16 residues long. The DNA of the CDR3 is TGTGCCAGCAGCCAGGAAAGCGGGGCCAACCCCCGCGAGCAGTACTTC. It is translated as CASSQESGANPREQYF.

The chain joins TRBV14 to TRBJ1-1, with 8 bases lining up with TRBD1. The V and J ends lost 2 bases and 11 bases, in that order; junction bases with no gene match: 10. The length of the CDR3 is 14 residues. Germline V lookup: CDR1 SGHDN, CDR2 FVKESK. The CDR3 sequence is CASSQFLQGVAAFF. CDR3 DNA: TGTGCCAGCAGCCAATTCCTACAGGGGGTTGCGGCTTTCTTT.

This chain connects TRBV4-2 to TRBJ1-4, with a tentative D call TRBD1 (6 bases). CDR3 length: 17 amino acids. V was cut by 4 bases and J by 2 bases, with 17 bases left in between. From germline, CDR1 is LGHNA and CDR2 YNFKEQ. CDR3 coding DNA: TGTGCCAGCAGCCCGCGGGGAGGGACAATGACTAATGAAAAACTGTTTTTT. This gives the protein CASSPRGGTMTNEKLFF.

This chain uses TRBV29-1 with TRBJ2-6; 11 bases are shared with TRBD2. Germline V gene lookup returns CDR1 SQVTM and CDR2 ANQGSEA. J gave up 0 bases and V 5 bases, and 3 bases lay outside the gene matches. This CDR3 is built from 16 residues. The CDR3 coding sequence is TGCAGCGTTTACGGGACTAGCGGCTCTGGGGCCAACGTCCTGACTTTC. It translates to CSVYGTSGSGANVLTF.

The chain uses TRBV10-3 and TRBJ1-1, with D perhaps matching TRBD1 (5 bases). Germline V CDR1 and CDR2: ENHRY, SYGVKD. The CDR3 runs 15 residues. V dropped 4 bases and J dropped 3 bases, with 15 bases sitting between them. CDR3 in amino acids: CAISGSGVRDTEAFF. The CDR3, as DNA: TGTGCCATCAGTGGCTCGGGGGTGAGGGACACTGAAGCTTTCTTT.

The V gene is TRBV5-4, the J gene TRBJ2-5, with 12 positions matching TRBD2. The CDR3 is 16 residues long. Germline loops: CDR1 SGHNT, CDR2 YYREEE (reference sequence). Trimming cost V 4 bases and J 4 bases; bases outside gene matches: 8. CDR3: CASSPLAGGPPETQYF. DNA of the CDR3: TGTGCCAGCAGCCCTCTAGCGGGGGGGCCCCCAGAGACCCAGTACTTC.

The chain joins TRBV19 to TRBJ2-1; D is unresolved. Trimming stripped 3 bases from V and 8 bases from J, with 8 bases between. The CDR3 sequence is 12 residues long. Germline V lookup: CDR1 LNHDA, CDR2 SQIVND (reference sequence). The CDR3 DNA follows: TGTGCCAGTAGTATGAATAGCTATGAGCAGTTCTTC. Translated, it gives CASSMNSYEQFF.

The chain joins TRBV2 to TRBJ1-5; 7 bases fit TRBD1. The V and J ends lost 6 bases and 5 bases, in that order; junction bases with no gene match: 7. The CDR3 has 14 amino acids. Germline loops: CDR1 SNHLY, CDR2 FYNNEI. CDR3 in DNA: TGTGCCAGCAGGCAACAGGGGTCTGATCAGCCCCAGCATTTT. This codes for CASRQQGSDQPQHF.

This clone was recorded only once. In the same sample, other DNA sequences code for this CDR3. V usage is TRBV9 and J usage is TRBJ2-2, with 10 positions matching TRBD2. This CDR3 region has 16 residues. J lost 8 bases, V lost 0 bases, and 7 bases had no gene match. Germline-derived CDR1 and CDR2 are SGDLS and YYNGEE. The CDR3 coding sequence is TGTGCCAGCAGCGTAGGAGCGGGGGGGCCGGTAGGGGAGCTGTTTTTT. Protein sequence: CASSVGAGGPVGELFF.

This rearrangement joins TRBV7-3 to TRBJ2-2; possible D gene TRBD2, 7 bases. CDR1 is SGHTA and CDR2 is FQGTGA in the germline V gene. Deletions cut 2 bases from V and 4 bases from J, with 17 bases between. CDR3 size: 17 residues. The CDR3 protein is CASSLEAGGLGTGELFF. The CDR3 DNA follows: TGTGCCAGCAGCTTAGAGGCCGGGGGGCTGGGCACCGGGGAGCTGTTTTTT.

The gene calls are TRBV11-2 and TRBJ1-2, with TRBD1 matching over 7 bases. Germline trimming cut 0 bases from V and 3 bases from J; bases unmatched to any gene: 1. The CDR3 is 14 amino acids. Looked up from germline, CDR1 is SGHAT and CDR2 is FQNNGV. CDR3 bases: TGTGCCAGCAGCTTAGATGGACAGGACTATGGCTACACCTTC. Its translation: CASSLDGQDYGYTF.

The chain links TRBV4-1 to TRBJ1-5, with D perhaps matching TRBD1 (5 bases). CDR3 length equals 18 residues. CDR1 and CDR2 (germline): MGHRA, YSYEKL. With 3 bases removed from V and 1 base from J, the gap between germline ends came to 19 bases. CDR3 loop: CASSHQRGATQSNQPQHF. CDR3 DNA: TGCGCCAGCAGCCATCAACGTGGGGCAACTCAAAGCAATCAGCCCCAGCATTTT.

CDR3 amino acids: CASSIPPWNTEAFF. Here the CDR3 DNA reads TGTGCCAGTAGTATCCCTCCTTGGAACACTGAAGCTTTCTTT. V gene TRBV19 combines with J gene TRBJ1-1; D is unresolved. This CDR3 region has 14 residues. Trimming removed 3 bases at V and 1 base at J, with 9 bases between. Germline V gene sequence: CDR1 LNHDA, CDR2 SQIVND (reference sequence).

This clone was seen a single time. The chain couples TRBV11-2 to TRBJ1-5; TRBD1 agrees at 8 bases. V lost 5 bases to trimming and J lost 2 bases; unmatched junction nucleotides: 2. Germline assignment: CDR1 SGHAT and CDR2 FQNNGV. CDR3 length equals 14 residues. CDR3 DNA: TGTGCCAGCAGCCCGGACAGGGGCAATCAGCCCCAGCATTTT. Its translation is CASSPDRGNQPQHF.

The V gene is TRBV15, the J gene TRBJ2-3; 9 bases align to TRBD2. The junction had 14 bases not matched to a gene; V was cut back by 5 bases and J by 5 bases. The CDR3 totals 17 residues. Germline V gives CDR1 LNHNV, CDR2 YYDKDF (reference sequence). CDR3 nucleotide sequence: TGTGCCACCAGCCCGTACGGCGGGGGGGCCTCGGGAGATACGCAGTATTTT. As protein: CATSPYGGGASGDTQYF.

V usage is TRBV3-1 (or the pseudogene TRBV3-2) and J usage is TRBJ1-2; D may be TRBD1 (5 bases). V dropped 3 bases and J dropped 5 bases, with 16 bases sitting between them. The germline V gene has CDR1 LGHDT and CDR2 YNNKEL (reference sequence). CDR3 length: 15 amino acids. The CDR3 DNA sequence: TGTGCCAGCAGCCAGGGACTCCGAGAAAGATATGGCTACACCTTC. Its protein is CASSQGLRERYGYTF.

This clone was counted a single time. The rearrangement links TRBV3-1 (or the pseudogene TRBV3-2) to TRBJ2-7; D not certain. There are 12 residues in the CDR3. Looked up from germline, CDR1 is LGHDT and CDR2 is YNNKEL (reference sequence). Deletions cut 0 bases from V and 5 bases from J, with 5 bases between. CDR3 residues: CASSQDRHEQYF. The CDR3 DNA is TGTGCCAGCAGCCAAGATCGTCACGAGCAGTACTTC.

This sequence joins TRBV18 and TRBJ1-2; 7 bases are a match to TRBD1. V lost 2 bases to trimming and J lost 4 bases; unmatched junction nucleotides: 4. Per the germline V gene, CDR1 is KGHSH and CDR2 is LQKENI. The CDR3 sequence is 14 residues long. The CDR3 loop is CASSPGDSFYGYTF. The CDR3 DNA follows: TGTGCCAGCTCACCAGGGGACAGCTTCTATGGCTACACCTTC.

The chain has TRBV27 and TRBJ1-2, with 12 bases fitting TRBD1. The CDR3 extends over 17 amino acids. Germline V gene lookup returns CDR1 MNHEY and CDR2 SMNVEV (reference sequence). Germline trimming cut 6 bases from V and 5 bases from J; bases unmatched to any gene: 13. CDR3 in DNA: TGTGCCAGCAGGGCCGGGACAGGGGGCCCGATCCTATATGGCTACACCTTC. Residues: CASRAGTGGPILYGYTF.

V usage is TRBV4-1 and J usage is TRBJ1-1; 7 nucleotides line up with TRBD1. V was clipped by 3 bases and J by 0 bases; unmatched bases: 10. In germline, CDR1 is MGHRA, CDR2 YSYEKL. The CDR3 is 17 residues long. The CDR3 sequence is CASSQGEGTVMNTEAFF. In DNA form, the CDR3 reads TGCGCCAGCAGCCAGGGAGAGGGGACAGTTATGAACACTGAAGCTTTCTTT.

The genes are TRBV3-1 (or the pseudogene TRBV3-2) and TRBJ1-3; D is possibly TRBD1 (5 bases). CDR3 length equals 17 residues. Trimming shortened V by 4 bases and J by 0 bases, and 16 bases separated the two germline ends. Germline V gene data show CDR1 as LGHDT and CDR2 as YNNKEL (reference sequence). CDR3 loop: CASSPAFGGGSGNTIYF. DNA for the CDR3: TGTGCCAGCAGCCCAGCCTTCGGGGGGGGCTCTGGAAACACCATATATTTT.